In its sample, the clone carrying this TCR beta chain was seen many times. This record belongs to a study of CD8 T cells in ankylosing spondylitis. The CDR3 sequence is 11 residues long. The germline V gene has CDR1 MDHEN and CDR2 SYDVKM. Trimming took 8 bases from V and 5 from J, leaving 9 bases between them. By quantitative 5'-RACE with molecular barcodes, the TCR beta libraries were made. One entry per CDR3 protein results from TCRdb running MiXCR on the 5' RACE reads. Among 150,000 to 200,000 distinct CDR3 sequences listed, 18% were seen once. The sequenced material came from blood, either unsorted or a sorted T cell fraction (not recorded which). The chain employs TRBV28 and TRBJ2-5; no clear D. This clonotype originated in a male donor aged 5 to 30 with ankylosing spondylitis or in good health (not recorded which). Written as DNA, the CDR3 is TGTGCCAGCGCGGCGGCGGAGACCCAGTACTTC. Encoded protein: CASAAAETQYF.